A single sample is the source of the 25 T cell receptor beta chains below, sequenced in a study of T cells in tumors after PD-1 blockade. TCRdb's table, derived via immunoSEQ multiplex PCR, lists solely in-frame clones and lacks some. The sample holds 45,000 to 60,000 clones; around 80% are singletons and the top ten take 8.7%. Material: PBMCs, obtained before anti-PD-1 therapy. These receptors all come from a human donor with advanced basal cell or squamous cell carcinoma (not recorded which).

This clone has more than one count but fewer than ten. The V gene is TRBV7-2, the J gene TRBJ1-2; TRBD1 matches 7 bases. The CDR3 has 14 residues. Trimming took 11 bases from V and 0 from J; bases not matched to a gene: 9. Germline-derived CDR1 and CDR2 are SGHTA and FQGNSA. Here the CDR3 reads CAGTGQEANYGYTF. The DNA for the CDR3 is TGTGCCGGAACCGGACAGGAAGCTAACTATGGCTACACCTTC.

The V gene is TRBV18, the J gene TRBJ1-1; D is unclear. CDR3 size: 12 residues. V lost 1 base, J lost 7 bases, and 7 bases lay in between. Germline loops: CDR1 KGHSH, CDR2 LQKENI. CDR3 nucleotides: TGTGCCAGCTCACCACTATCGGATGAAGCTTTCTTT. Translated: CASSPLSDEAFF.

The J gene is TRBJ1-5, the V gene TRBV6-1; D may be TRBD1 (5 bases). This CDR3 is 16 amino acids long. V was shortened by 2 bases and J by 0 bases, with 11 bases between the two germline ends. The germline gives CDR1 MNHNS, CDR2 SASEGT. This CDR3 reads CASSELAGYSNQPQHF. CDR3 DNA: TGTGCCAGCAGTGAATTGGCAGGGTATAGCAATCAGCCCCAGCATTTT.

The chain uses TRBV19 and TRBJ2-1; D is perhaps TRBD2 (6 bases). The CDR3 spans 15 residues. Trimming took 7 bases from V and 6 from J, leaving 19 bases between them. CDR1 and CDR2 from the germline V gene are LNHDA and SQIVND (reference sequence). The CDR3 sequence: CASKFRGGNPNEQFF. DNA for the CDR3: TGTGCCAGTAAATTTCGGGGCGGGAACCCCAATGAGCAGTTCTTC.

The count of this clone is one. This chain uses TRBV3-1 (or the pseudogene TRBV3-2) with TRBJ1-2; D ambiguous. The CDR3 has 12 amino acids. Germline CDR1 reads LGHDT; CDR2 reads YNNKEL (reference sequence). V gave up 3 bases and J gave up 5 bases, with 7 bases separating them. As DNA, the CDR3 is TGTGCCAGCAGCCAGAGGAGATATGGCTACACCTTC. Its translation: CASSQRRYGYTF.

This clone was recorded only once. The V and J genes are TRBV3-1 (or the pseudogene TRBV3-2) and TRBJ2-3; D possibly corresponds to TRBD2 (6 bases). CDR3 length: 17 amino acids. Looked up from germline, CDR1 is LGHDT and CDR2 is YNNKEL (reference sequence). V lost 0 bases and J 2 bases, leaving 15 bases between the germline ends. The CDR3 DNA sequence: TGTGCCAGCAGCCAAGATGGGGCCGGGGGATCCACAGATACGCAGTATTTT. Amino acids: CASSQDGAGGSTDTQYF.

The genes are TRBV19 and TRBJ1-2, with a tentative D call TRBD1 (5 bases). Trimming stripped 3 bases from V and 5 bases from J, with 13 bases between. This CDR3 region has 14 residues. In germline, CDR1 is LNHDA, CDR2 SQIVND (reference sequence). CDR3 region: CASSMSSGGYGYTF. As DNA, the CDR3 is TGTGCCAGTAGTATGTCTAGTGGGGGATATGGCTACACCTTC.

The CDR3 region is CASSYPGKNIQYF. For the CDR3, the DNA is TGTGCCAGCAGTTACCCGGGGAAAAACATTCAGTACTTC. The chain joins TRBV7-9 to TRBJ2-4, with D tentatively TRBD2 (5 bases). V lost 6 bases to trimming and J lost 4 bases, with 10 bases between them. This CDR3 is 13 amino acids long. Germline CDR1 and CDR2: SEHNR and FQNEAQ (reference sequence).

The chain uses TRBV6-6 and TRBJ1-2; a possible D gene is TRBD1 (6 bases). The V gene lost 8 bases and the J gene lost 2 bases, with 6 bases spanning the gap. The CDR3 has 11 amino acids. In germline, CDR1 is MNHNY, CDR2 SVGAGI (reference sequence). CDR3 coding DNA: TGTGCCAGCGGACAGAACTATGGCTACACCTTC. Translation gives CASGQNYGYTF.

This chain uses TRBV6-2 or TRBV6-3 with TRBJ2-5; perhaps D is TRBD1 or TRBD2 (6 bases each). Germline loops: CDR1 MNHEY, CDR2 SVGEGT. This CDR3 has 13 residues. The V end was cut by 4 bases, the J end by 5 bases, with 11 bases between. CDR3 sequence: CASSSGGWETQYF. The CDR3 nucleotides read TGTGCCAGCAGTTCCGGGGGCTGGGAGACCCAGTACTTC.

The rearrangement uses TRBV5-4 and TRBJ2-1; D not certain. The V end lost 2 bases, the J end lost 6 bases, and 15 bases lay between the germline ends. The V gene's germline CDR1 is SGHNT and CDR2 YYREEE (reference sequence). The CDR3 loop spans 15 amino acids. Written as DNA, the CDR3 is TGTGCCAGCAGCTTAGTGGCGGACCCACTCAATGAGCAGTTCTTC. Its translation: CASSLVADPLNEQFF.

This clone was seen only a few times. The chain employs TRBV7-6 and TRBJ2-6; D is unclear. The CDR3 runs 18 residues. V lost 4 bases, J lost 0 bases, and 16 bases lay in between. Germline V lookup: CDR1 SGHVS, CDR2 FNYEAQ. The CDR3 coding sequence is TGTGCCAGCAGCTCGACGGCAACTTACGGCTCTGGGGCCAACGTCCTGACTTTC. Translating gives CASSSTATYGSGANVLTF.

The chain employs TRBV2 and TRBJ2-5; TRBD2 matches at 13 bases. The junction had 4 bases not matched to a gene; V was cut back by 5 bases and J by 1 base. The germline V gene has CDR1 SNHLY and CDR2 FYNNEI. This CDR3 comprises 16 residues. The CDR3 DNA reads TGTGCCAGCAGTTTGACTAGCGGGGGGACCCAAGAGACCCAGTACTTC. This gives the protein CASSLTSGGTQETQYF.

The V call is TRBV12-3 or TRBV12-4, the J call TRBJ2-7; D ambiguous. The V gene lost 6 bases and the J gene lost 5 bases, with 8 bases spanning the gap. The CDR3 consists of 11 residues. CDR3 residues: CASSTLHEQYF. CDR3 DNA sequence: TGTGCCAGCAGCACTTTGCACGAGCAGTACTTC.

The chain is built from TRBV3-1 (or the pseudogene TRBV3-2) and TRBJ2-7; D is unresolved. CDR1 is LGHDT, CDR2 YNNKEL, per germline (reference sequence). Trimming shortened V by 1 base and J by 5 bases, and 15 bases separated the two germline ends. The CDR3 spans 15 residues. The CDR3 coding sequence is TGTGCCAGCAGCCAAGGTCGCGCAGAGACTCACGAGCAGTACTTC. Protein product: CASSQGRAETHEQYF.

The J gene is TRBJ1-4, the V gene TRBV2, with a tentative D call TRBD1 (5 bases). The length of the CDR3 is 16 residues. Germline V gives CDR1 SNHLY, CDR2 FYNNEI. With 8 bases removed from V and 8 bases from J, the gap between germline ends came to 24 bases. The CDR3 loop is CASVGQGTTTPEKLFF. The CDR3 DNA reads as TGTGCCAGCGTGGGGCAGGGTACCACCACCCCCGAAAAACTGTTTTTT.

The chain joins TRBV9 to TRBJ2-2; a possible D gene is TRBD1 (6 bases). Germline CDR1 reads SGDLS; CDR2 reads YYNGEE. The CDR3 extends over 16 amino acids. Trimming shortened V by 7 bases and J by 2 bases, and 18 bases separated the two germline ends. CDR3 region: CASQPAGRGNTGELFF. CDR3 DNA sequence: TGTGCCAGCCAACCGGCGGGCAGGGGCAACACCGGGGAGCTGTTTTTT.

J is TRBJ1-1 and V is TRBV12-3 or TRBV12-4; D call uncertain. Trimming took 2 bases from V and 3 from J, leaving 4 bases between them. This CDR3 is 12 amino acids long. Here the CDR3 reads CASSLLDTEAFF. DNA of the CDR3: TGTGCCAGCAGTTTATTGGACACTGAAGCTTTCTTT.

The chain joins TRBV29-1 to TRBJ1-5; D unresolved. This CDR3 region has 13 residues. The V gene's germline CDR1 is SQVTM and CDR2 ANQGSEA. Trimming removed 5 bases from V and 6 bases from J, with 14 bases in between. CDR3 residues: CSVSAGLGQPQHF. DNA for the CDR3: TGCAGCGTTTCCGCGGGATTAGGTCAGCCCCAGCATTTT.

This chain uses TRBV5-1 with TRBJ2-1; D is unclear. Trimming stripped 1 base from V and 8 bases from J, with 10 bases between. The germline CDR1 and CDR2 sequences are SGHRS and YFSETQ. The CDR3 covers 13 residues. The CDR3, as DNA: TGCGCCAGCAGCTTGACAACGCTCCATGAGCAGTTCTTC. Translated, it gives CASSLTTLHEQFF. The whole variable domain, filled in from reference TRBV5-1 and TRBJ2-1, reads KAGVTQTPRYLIKTRGQQVTLSCSPISGHRSVSWYQQTPGQGLQFLFEYFSETQRNKGNFPGRFSGRQFSNSRSEMNVSTLELGDSALYLCASSLTTLHEQFFGPGTRLTVL.

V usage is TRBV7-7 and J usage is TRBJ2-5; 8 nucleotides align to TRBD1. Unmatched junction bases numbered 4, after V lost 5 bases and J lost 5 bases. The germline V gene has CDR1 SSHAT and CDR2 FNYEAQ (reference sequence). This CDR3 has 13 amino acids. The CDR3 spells CASSGDRFETQYF. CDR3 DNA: TGTGCCAGCAGCGGGGACAGGTTCGAGACCCAGTACTTC.

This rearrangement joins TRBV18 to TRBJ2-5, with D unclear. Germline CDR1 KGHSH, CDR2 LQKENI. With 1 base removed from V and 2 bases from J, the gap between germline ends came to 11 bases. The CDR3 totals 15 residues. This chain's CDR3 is CASSPQNRIQETQYF. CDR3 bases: TGTGCCAGCTCACCACAGAACAGAATACAAGAGACCCAGTACTTC.

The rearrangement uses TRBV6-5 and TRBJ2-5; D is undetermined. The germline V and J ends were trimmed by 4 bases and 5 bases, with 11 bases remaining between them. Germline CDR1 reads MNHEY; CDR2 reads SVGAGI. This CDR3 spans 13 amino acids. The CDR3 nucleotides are TGTGCCAGCAGTTTCGATCCTGTGGAGACCCAGTACTTC. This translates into CASSFDPVETQYF.

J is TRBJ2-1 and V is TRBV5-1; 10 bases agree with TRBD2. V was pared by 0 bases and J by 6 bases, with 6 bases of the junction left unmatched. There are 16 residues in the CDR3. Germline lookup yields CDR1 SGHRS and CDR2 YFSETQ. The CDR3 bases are TGCGCCAGCAGCTTGGTGGGGCTAGCGGGAGTCAATGAGCAGTTCTTC. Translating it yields CASSLVGLAGVNEQFF.

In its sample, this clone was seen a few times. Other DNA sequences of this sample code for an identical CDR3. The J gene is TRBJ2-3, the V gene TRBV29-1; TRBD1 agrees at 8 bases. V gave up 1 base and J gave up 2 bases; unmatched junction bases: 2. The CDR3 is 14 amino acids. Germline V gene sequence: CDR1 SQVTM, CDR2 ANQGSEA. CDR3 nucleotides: TGCAGCGTTGAAGGACAGGGGTACACAGATACGCAGTATTTT. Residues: CSVEGQGYTDTQYF.